The clone carrying this T cell receptor (beta chain) is termed medium-sized. One entry per CDR3 protein, called by TCRdb with MiXCR from the RACE reads. The sample holds just under 40,000 distinct CDR3 sequences; about 13% are singletons and the top ten take around 2%. The record originates from a study of human T cells and chemical hapten exposure. The time point is: patch test 3, about 24 weeks after DPC sensitization. The treatment is: therapeutic diphenylcyclopropenone sensitization with weekly scalp DPC. Extraction of total RNA was performed on unfractionated whole blood. The clonotype comes from a woman between 35 and 50 years old with alopecia areata. Some clones in this sample may be carry-over from other donors' samples. This material consisted of whole blood, taken in connection with sensitization to the hapten diphenylcyclopropenone (DPC).

In nucleotides, the CDR3 is TGTGCCAGCAGCTTAGAGTGGGACAGGGTTCCAGAGACCCAGTACTTC. Translation: CASSLEWDRVPETQYF. The V call is TRBV7-9, the J call TRBJ2-5; 9 nucleotides agree with TRBD1. The V gene end was trimmed by 1 base and the J gene end by 4 bases; junction bases not matched to a gene: 7. CDR3 length equals 16 residues. Per germline, CDR1 SEHNR and CDR2 FQNEAQ (reference sequence). The entire variable domain, with the rest obtained from reference TRBV7-9 and TRBJ2-5, is as follows: DTGVSQNPRHKITKRGQNVTFRCDPISEHNRLYWYRQTLGQGPEFLTYFQNEAQLEKSRLLSDRFSAERPKGSFSTLEIQRTEQGDSAMYLCASSLEWDRVPETQYFGPGTRLLVL.